This T cell receptor (beta chain) was profiled in a study of shared clonotypes between healthy human individuals. At the level of the study: The study drew on a couple of women and three men aged 18 to 49 as donors.

Researchers ran the assay at a deep level. Repertoires were generated with immunoSEQ multiplex PCR, while TCRdb's copy carries only in-frame clones and drops some. The data hold about 870,000 clones, with 90% to 95% observed a single time. Naive CD8 cells were CD45RO-negative, positively selected for CCR7, excluding terminally differentiated effector memory CD45RA+ cells. Unmatched junction bases numbered 7, after V lost 2 bases and J lost 6 bases. Per the germline V gene, CDR1 is SEHNR and CDR2 is FQNEAQ (reference sequence). This CDR3 comprises 15 residues. Only a few counts were recorded for this clone. Its specificity is not known. Study-level findings and limits: In general, naive subsets displayed greater estimated richness than memory subsets did.

The TCR originated in a man between 25 and 39 years old in good health. The sample was naive CD8+ T cells sorted from blood. The chain couples TRBV7-9 to TRBJ1-2; 9 bases line up with TRBD1. The CDR3 DNA reads TGTGCCAGCAGCTTATCCGGGACAGGGTTGGATGGCTACACCTTC. This translates into CASSLSGTGLDGYTF.